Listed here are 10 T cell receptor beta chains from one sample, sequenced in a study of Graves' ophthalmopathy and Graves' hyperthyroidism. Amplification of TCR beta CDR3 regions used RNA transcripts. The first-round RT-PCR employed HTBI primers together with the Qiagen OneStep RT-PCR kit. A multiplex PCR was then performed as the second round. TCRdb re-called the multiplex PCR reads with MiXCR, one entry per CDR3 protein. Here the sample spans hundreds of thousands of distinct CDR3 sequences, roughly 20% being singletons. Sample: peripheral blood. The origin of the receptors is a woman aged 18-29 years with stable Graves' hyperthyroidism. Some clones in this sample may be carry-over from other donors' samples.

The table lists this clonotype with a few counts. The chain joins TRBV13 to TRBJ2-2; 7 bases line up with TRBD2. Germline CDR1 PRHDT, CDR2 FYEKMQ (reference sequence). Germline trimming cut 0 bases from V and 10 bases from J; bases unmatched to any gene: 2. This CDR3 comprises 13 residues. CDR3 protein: CASSLGLAVELFF. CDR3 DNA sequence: TGTGCCAGCAGCTTAGGGCTAGCGGTGGAGCTGTTTTTT.

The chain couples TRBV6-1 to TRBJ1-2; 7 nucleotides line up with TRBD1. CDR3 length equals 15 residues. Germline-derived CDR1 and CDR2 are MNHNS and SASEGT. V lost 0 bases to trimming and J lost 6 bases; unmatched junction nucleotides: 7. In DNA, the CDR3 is TGTGCCAGCAGTGAAGCTGGGGACAGACTCAATGGCTACACCTTC. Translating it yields CASSEAGDRLNGYTF.

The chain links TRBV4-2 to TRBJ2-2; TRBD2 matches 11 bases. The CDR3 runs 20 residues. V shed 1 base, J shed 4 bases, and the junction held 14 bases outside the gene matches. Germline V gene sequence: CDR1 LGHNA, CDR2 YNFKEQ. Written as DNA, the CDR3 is TGTGCCAGCAGCCAAGTCTACGGATTAGCGGGGGGGAGGGTCACCGGGGAGCTGTTTTTT. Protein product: CASSQVYGLAGGRVTGELFF.

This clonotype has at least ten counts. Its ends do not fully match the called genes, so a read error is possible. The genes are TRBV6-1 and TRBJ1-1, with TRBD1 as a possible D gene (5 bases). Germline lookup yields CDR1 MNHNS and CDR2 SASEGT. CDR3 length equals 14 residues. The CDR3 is CAGRVASVNTEAFF. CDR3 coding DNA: TGTGCCGGCAGGGTAGCTAGCGTGAACACTGAAGCTTTCTTT.

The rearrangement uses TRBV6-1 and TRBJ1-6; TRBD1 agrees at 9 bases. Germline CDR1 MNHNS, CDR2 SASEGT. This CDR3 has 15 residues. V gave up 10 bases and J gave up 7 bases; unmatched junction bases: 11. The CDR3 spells CATQSGTGYNSPLHF. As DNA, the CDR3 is TGTGCCACGCAATCCGGGACAGGGTACAATTCACCCCTCCACTTT.

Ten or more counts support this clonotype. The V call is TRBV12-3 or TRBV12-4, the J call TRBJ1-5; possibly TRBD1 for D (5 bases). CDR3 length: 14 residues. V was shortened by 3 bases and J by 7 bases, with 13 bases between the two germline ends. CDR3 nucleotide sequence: TGTGCCAGCAGTTTGAGTGGGGCTGGGCAGCCCCAGCATTTT. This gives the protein CASSLSGAGQPQHF.

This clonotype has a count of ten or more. The CDR3 region has the DNA TGTGCCACCAGCAAGGACAGGTTTGGCTACACCTTC. It is translated as CATSKDRFGYTF. V gene TRBV15 combines with J gene TRBJ1-2; 7 bases line up with TRBD1. Germline lookup yields CDR1 LNHNV and CDR2 YYDKDF (reference sequence). This CDR3 is built from 12 residues. V was pared by 4 bases and J by 7 bases, with 3 bases of the junction left unmatched.

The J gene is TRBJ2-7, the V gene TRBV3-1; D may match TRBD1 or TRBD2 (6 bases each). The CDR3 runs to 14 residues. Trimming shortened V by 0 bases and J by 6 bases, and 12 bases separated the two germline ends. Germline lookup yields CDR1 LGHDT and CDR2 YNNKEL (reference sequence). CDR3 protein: CASSQDWGASEQYF. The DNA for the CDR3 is TGTGCCAGCAGCCAAGATTGGGGGGCGAGCGAGCAGTACTTC.

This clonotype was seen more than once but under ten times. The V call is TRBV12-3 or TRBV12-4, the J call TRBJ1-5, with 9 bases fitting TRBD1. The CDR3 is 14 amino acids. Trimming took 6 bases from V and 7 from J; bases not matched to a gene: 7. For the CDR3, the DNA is TGTGCCAGCAGGTCTACAGGGGGCAGGCAGCCCCAGCATTTT. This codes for CASRSTGGRQPQHF.

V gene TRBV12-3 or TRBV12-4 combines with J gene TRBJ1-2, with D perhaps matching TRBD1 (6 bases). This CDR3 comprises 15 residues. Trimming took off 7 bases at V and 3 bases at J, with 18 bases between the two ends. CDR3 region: CASTQAGNRDYGYTF. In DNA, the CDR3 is TGTGCCAGCACACAAGCCGGGAACAGGGACTATGGCTACACCTTC.